Listed below are T cell receptor beta chains from one sample, sequenced in a study of cytomegalovirus exposure and HLA in healthy donors. Clones were read by immunoSEQ multiplex PCR, and TCRdb kept only the in-frame ones, dropping some. The sample lists 120,000 to 150,000 clones, about 76% seen once, with 3.5% to 4% in the top ten. The sample was PBMCs. These receptors all come from a man aged 18 to 30 in good health and CMV-seronegative. CDR3s include the opening cysteine and the closing phenylalanine or tryptophan. A D gene is named only where the DNA matches it firmly. Size tells how often a clone was seen (once, few, many) or the class of an expanded clone, and some rows leave it out.

j_gene	abundance	d_gene	v_gene	CDR3aa	CDR3nt
TRBJ1-5	-	TRBD1	TRBV19	CASTTDRGLGNQPQHF	TGTGCCAGTACCACGGACAGGGGGCTGGGCAATCAGCCCCAGCATTTT
TRBJ2-3	-	-	TRBV9	CASRSSGSGADTQYF	TGTGCCAGCAGAAGTTCAGGGTCGGGGGCAGATACGCAGTATTTT
TRBJ1-1	-	-	TRBV7-2	CASSQLNTEAFF	TGTGCCAGCAGCCAACTCAACACTGAAGCTTTCTTT
TRBJ1-1	-	TRBD1	TRBV6-1	CASSEDGAGGWTEAFF	TGTGCCAGCAGTGAAGATGGGGCAGGGGGGTGGACTGAAGCTTTCTTT
TRBJ2-7	-	TRBD1	TRBV5-1	CASSLGKGLDRGAYEQYF	TGCGCCAGCAGCTTGGGAAAGGGATTAGACAGGGGGGCCTACGAGCAGTACTTC
TRBJ1-3	-	-	TRBV11-2	CASSLFQGSSGNTIYF	TGTGCCAGCAGCTTATTTCAGGGTTCCTCTGGAAACACCATATATTTT
TRBJ2-1	-	TRBD2	TRBV28	CASRSRLAIGFNEQFF	TGTGCCAGCAGATCAAGACTAGCGATCGGTTTCAATGAGCAGTTCTTC
TRBJ1-2	-	TRBD1	TRBV25-1	CASRGTGGFGYGYTF	TGTGCCAGCAGGGGGACAGGGGGTTTTGGCTATGGCTACACCTTC
TRBJ2-2	-	-	TRBV10-1	CASSGQAPNTGELFF	TGCGCCAGCAGTGGGCAGGCCCCCAACACCGGGGAGCTGTTTTTT
TRBJ2-3	-	TRBD1	TRBV6-5	CASTYRGRQGDTQYF	TGTGCCAGCACTTACAGGGGGCGCCAGGGAGATACGCAGTATTTT
TRBJ1-2	few	-	TRBV7-9	CASSLEQGYGYTF	TGTGCCAGCAGCTTAGAACAGGGCTATGGCTACACCTTC
TRBJ2-7	-	-	TRBV6-5	CASSRDRGQAYEQYF	TGTGCCAGCAGCCGCGACAGAGGTCAAGCCTACGAGCAGTACTTC
TRBJ2-7	-	TRBD1	TRBV27	CASSYRTGIHEQYF	TGTGCCAGCAGTTATCGGACAGGCATCCACGAGCAGTACTTC
TRBJ2-1	few	-	TRBV6-6	CASSYTAALNEQFF	TGTGCCAGCAGTTACACTGCCGCCCTTAATGAGCAGTTCTTC
TRBJ2-3	-	-	TRBV10-2	CASSLLADTQYF	TGCGCCAGCAGTTTACTAGCTGATACGCAGTATTTT
TRBJ2-3	-	TRBD2	TRBV18	CASSPVAAGVATDTQYF	TGTGCCAGCTCACCAGTAGCCGCGGGGGTGGCTACAGATACGCAGTATTTT
TRBJ2-2	-	-	TRBV19	CASSILIGQGSGELFF	TGTGCCAGTAGTATTCTGATAGGGCAGGGCTCTGGGGAGCTGTTTTTT
TRBJ1-2	-	-	TRBV7-2	CASSLGRGDGYTF	TGTGCCAGCAGCCTGGGACGGGGGGATGGCTACACCTTC
TRBJ1-6	once	-	TRBV19	CASNGYRAGSPLHF	TGTGCCAGTAACGGGTACAGGGCAGGTTCACCCCTCCACTTT
TRBJ2-1	-	TRBD2	TRBV5-4	CASSYELAGIWNEQFF	TGTGCCAGCAGCTATGAATTAGCGGGAATCTGGAATGAGCAGTTCTTC
TRBJ1-1	-	-	TRBV19	CGVRRATEAFF	TGTGGGGTACGGCGGGCCACTGAAGCTTTCTTT
TRBJ1-3	-	-	TRBV7-2	CASSLVRGGSGNTIYF	TGTGCCAGCAGCTTAGTAAGGGGGGGCTCTGGAAACACCATATATTTT
TRBJ2-7	few	-	TRBV5-1	CASRMDSREEQYF	TGCGCCAGCAGAATGGACAGTAGGGAAGAGCAGTACTTC
TRBJ2-3	-	-	TRBV21-1	CASSKTRGTDTQYF	TGTGCCAGCAGCAAAACGAGGGGCACAGATACGCAGTATTTT
TRBJ1-1	few	-	TRBV18	CASTQVNTEAFF	TGTGCCAGCACCCAGGTGAACACTGAAGCTTTCTTT
TRBJ2-1	-	TRBD2	TRBV7-9	CASSLLAGNNEQFF	TGTGCCAGCAGCTTACTAGCGGGGAACAATGAGCAGTTCTTC
TRBJ1-1	-	TRBD1	TRBV5-1	CASRIQGAPYTEAFF	TGCGCCAGCAGGATACAGGGGGCACCGTACACTGAAGCTTTCTTT
TRBJ2-7	-	TRBD1	TRBV9	CASSVTDRPYEQYF	TGTGCCAGCAGCGTAACGGACAGGCCCTACGAGCAGTACTTC
TRBJ2-3	-	-	TRBV5-1	CASTQSEIVSGQYF	TGCGCCAGCACCCAGAGCGAGATAGTATCTGGGCAGTATTTT
TRBJ2-1	-	TRBD2	TRBV7-2	CASSWALAGTSYNEQFF	TGTGCCAGCAGCTGGGCCCTAGCGGGGACCTCCTACAATGAGCAGTTCTTC
TRBJ1-1	-	-	TRBV11-2	CASSATGGTEAFF	TGTGCCAGCAGTGCCACGGGGGGCACTGAAGCTTTCTTT
TRBJ1-5	-	TRBD1	TRBV19	CASSEGDRFNQPQHF	TGTGCCAGTAGTGAGGGGGACAGGTTCAATCAGCCCCAGCATTTT
TRBJ2-1	-	TRBD2	TRBV7-9	CASLRVGGRGPNEQFF	TGTGCCAGCTTAAGGGTTGGCGGGAGAGGCCCCAATGAGCAGTTCTTC
TRBJ2-1	-	-	TRBV7-9	CASSFQGGYNEQFF	TGTGCCAGCAGCTTTCAGGGCGGTTACAATGAGCAGTTCTTC
TRBJ2-1	once	-	TRBV6-1	CASSARREQFF	TGTGCCAGCAGTGCCAGGCGTGAGCAGTTCTTC
TRBJ1-1	-	-	TRBV5-4	CASSADTGQGAFF	TGTGCCAGCAGCGCCGATACAGGGCAAGGAGCTTTCTTT
TRBJ1-2	-	TRBD1	TRBV30	CAWSELGTANYGYTF	TGTGCCTGGAGTGAGCTAGGGACAGCTAACTATGGCTACACCTTC
TRBJ2-7	-	TRBD1	TRBV27	CASSPQGTTYEQYF	TGTGCCAGCAGTCCACAGGGGACCACCTACGAGCAGTACTTC
TRBJ2-7	-	-	TRBV7-8	CASSSSLLALSSYEQYF	TGTGCCAGCAGCTCGAGCCTCCTAGCGCTAAGCTCCTACGAGCAGTACTTC
TRBJ2-7	-	TRBD2	TRBV27	CASTSGLGGYEQYF	TGTGCCAGCACCTCGGGACTAGGCGGCTACGAGCAGTACTTC
TRBJ2-1	-	TRBD1	TRBV7-3	CASSASGTGLYNEQFF	TGTGCCAGCAGCGCCTCCGGGACAGGACTCTACAATGAGCAGTTCTTC
TRBJ2-3	-	-	TRBV6-5	CASTPRVVNTDTQYF	TGTGCCAGCACACCGAGGGTGGTGAACACAGATACGCAGTATTTT
TRBJ1-5	-	-	TRBV7-3	CASSLIGYSPINQPQHF	TGTGCCAGCAGCTTAATTGGGTACAGTCCCATCAATCAGCCCCAGCATTTT
TRBJ2-5	-	-	TRBV27	CASSSSDGVGAGVTQYF	TGTGCCAGCAGTTCGTCGGACGGAGTGGGGGCTGGGGTGACCCAGTACTTC
TRBJ2-7	-	TRBD2	TRBV19	CASSMSLAGYEQYF	TGTGCCAGTAGTATGTCTCTAGCGGGCTACGAGCAGTACTTC
TRBJ2-1	few	TRBD2	TRBV9	CASSVGTSGTGSYNEQFF	TGTGCCAGCAGCGTAGGGACTAGCGGGACTGGGTCCTACAATGAGCAGTTCTTC
TRBJ2-2	-	TRBD2	TRBV7-7	CASSLFSGGRSGELFF	TGTGCCAGCAGCTTATTCAGCGGGGGGCGATCCGGGGAGCTGTTTTTT
TRBJ1-4	-	TRBD1	TRBV28	CASIHSVSDRANEKLFF	TGTGCCAGCATCCACTCCGTATCCGACAGGGCTAATGAAAAACTGTTTTTT
TRBJ1-1	-	-	TRBV25-1	CASATGFYTEAFF	TGTGCCAGCGCCACGGGGTTTTACACTGAAGCTTTCTTT
TRBJ1-1	once	TRBD1	TRBV7-2	CASSLTGGANTEAFF	TGTGCCAGCAGCCTCACAGGGGGCGCGAACACTGAAGCTTTCTTT
TRBJ2-3	-	TRBD2	TRBV5-1	CASLSAGTSGTSTDTQYF	TGCGCCAGCCTTTCGGCCGGGACTAGCGGGACTAGCACAGATACGCAGTATTTT
TRBJ2-1	-	-	TRBV5-1	CASSLGTGTLINNEQFF	TGCGCCAGCAGCTTAGGGACCGGGACTTTGATAAACAATGAGCAGTTCTTC
TRBJ1-2	once	-	TRBV28	CASSLGRGTNYGYTF	TGTGCCAGCAGTTTAGGCAGGGGAACTAACTATGGCTACACCTTC
TRBJ2-1	-	TRBD2	TRBV7-3	CASSTASGATYNEQFF	TGTGCCAGCAGCACCGCTAGCGGGGCCACGTACAATGAGCAGTTCTTC
TRBJ2-7	once	-	TRBV11-2	CASSLDPALLYEQYF	TGTGCCAGCAGCTTAGATCCCGCCTTACTCTACGAGCAGTACTTC